Described below is a single TCR beta chain sequence and its context. In the authors' workflow: Estimates of nucleated cell counts were drawn from the amplification of reference gene primers. Sequencing was performed with immunoSEQ multiplex PCR; in TCRdb, only in-frame clones are kept and a portion is missing. V and J calls and clone size are copied from that table; D and trimming were computed from the DNA. Of 180,000 or so clones listed, almost 85% are singletons. These data come from a study of blood T cell repertoires in COVID-19. About the study: The United States, Italy and Spain were the sources of the acute and convalescent COVID-19 samples.

The CDR3 is made up of 15 amino acids. The V gene's germline CDR1 is SEHNR and CDR2 FQNEAQ (reference sequence). With 6 bases clipped from V and 6 bases from J, the junction kept 7 bases outside the gene matches. The J gene is TRBJ2-2, the V gene TRBV7-9, with 10 positions matching TRBD1. Sequencing was performed on peripheral blood. This receptor was taken from a man in his forties who had recovered from COVID-19. The CDR3 bases are TGTGCCAGCAGAGCAACCGGGACAGGGGCCGGGGAGCTGTTTTTT. This translates into CASRATGTGAGELFF.